The subject of this entry is one TCR beta chain. Its antigen remains unidentified. No qualities accompany the bases; no much larger clone lies one base away. This record comes from a study of T cell repertoires in cytomegalovirus infection (dated by TCRdb to between 2018 and 2021). Regarding the study in general: Peptide stimulations targeted recently identified HLA-C-restricted CMV epitopes, whose presentation resists viral immunomodulation, together with well-studied HLA-B-restricted epitopes. Donor HLA type was relevant to the analysis, because carriage of CMV infection together with the matching HLA type was indicated by public TCR beta signatures. Broader findings and caveats from the paper: The ex vivo response was dominated by HLA-C-restricted CMV-specific TCR beta clonotypes, and the single most frequent clonotype in two of eight donors was supplied by these HLA-C-restricted clonotypes. In both this cohort and an independent cohort of some 350 donors, the cumulative frequency of public TCR beta family members distinguished carriers of CMV infection plus the relevant HLA type.

Data came from an Illumina HiSeq 1500. The public reads were reanalyzed by TCRdb: fastp trimming at Q25, MiXCR alignment, in-frame beta chains only. A single entry per CDR3 protein holds the most common genes and DNA from its merged rows. This sample comprises approximately 390,000 distinct CDR3 sequences, approximately 30% of them detected only once. About 14% of the sample is taken by the ten largest. This specimen's treatment or condition label, per the study, means: in vitro stimulation with specific CMV peptide epitopes to enrich CMV-specific T cells. CDR1 and CDR2 are read off the germline V gene (reference sequence) as SGHNT and YYREEE. The V end gives up 0 bases and the J end 7 bases, leaving 6 bases in the junction not matched to a gene. Inclusive of the bounding cysteine and phenylalanine, the CDR3 is 16 residues long. Of the read, only the CDR3 DNA is kept; its 48 bases are in frame from base 1.

The sequences come from cultured PBMCs, collected from culture after CMV antigen stimulation. The V and J genes are TRBV5-4 and TRBJ2-1; 11 central bases correspond to TRBD1. The TCR was taken from a human donor in good health (CMV status not recorded). Some clones in this sample may be carry-over from other donors' samples. The CDR3 protein sequence reads: CASSLGRDRGRNEQFF. The DNA is TGTGCCAGCAGCTTGGGACGGGACAGGGGGAGGAATGAGCAGTTCTTC.